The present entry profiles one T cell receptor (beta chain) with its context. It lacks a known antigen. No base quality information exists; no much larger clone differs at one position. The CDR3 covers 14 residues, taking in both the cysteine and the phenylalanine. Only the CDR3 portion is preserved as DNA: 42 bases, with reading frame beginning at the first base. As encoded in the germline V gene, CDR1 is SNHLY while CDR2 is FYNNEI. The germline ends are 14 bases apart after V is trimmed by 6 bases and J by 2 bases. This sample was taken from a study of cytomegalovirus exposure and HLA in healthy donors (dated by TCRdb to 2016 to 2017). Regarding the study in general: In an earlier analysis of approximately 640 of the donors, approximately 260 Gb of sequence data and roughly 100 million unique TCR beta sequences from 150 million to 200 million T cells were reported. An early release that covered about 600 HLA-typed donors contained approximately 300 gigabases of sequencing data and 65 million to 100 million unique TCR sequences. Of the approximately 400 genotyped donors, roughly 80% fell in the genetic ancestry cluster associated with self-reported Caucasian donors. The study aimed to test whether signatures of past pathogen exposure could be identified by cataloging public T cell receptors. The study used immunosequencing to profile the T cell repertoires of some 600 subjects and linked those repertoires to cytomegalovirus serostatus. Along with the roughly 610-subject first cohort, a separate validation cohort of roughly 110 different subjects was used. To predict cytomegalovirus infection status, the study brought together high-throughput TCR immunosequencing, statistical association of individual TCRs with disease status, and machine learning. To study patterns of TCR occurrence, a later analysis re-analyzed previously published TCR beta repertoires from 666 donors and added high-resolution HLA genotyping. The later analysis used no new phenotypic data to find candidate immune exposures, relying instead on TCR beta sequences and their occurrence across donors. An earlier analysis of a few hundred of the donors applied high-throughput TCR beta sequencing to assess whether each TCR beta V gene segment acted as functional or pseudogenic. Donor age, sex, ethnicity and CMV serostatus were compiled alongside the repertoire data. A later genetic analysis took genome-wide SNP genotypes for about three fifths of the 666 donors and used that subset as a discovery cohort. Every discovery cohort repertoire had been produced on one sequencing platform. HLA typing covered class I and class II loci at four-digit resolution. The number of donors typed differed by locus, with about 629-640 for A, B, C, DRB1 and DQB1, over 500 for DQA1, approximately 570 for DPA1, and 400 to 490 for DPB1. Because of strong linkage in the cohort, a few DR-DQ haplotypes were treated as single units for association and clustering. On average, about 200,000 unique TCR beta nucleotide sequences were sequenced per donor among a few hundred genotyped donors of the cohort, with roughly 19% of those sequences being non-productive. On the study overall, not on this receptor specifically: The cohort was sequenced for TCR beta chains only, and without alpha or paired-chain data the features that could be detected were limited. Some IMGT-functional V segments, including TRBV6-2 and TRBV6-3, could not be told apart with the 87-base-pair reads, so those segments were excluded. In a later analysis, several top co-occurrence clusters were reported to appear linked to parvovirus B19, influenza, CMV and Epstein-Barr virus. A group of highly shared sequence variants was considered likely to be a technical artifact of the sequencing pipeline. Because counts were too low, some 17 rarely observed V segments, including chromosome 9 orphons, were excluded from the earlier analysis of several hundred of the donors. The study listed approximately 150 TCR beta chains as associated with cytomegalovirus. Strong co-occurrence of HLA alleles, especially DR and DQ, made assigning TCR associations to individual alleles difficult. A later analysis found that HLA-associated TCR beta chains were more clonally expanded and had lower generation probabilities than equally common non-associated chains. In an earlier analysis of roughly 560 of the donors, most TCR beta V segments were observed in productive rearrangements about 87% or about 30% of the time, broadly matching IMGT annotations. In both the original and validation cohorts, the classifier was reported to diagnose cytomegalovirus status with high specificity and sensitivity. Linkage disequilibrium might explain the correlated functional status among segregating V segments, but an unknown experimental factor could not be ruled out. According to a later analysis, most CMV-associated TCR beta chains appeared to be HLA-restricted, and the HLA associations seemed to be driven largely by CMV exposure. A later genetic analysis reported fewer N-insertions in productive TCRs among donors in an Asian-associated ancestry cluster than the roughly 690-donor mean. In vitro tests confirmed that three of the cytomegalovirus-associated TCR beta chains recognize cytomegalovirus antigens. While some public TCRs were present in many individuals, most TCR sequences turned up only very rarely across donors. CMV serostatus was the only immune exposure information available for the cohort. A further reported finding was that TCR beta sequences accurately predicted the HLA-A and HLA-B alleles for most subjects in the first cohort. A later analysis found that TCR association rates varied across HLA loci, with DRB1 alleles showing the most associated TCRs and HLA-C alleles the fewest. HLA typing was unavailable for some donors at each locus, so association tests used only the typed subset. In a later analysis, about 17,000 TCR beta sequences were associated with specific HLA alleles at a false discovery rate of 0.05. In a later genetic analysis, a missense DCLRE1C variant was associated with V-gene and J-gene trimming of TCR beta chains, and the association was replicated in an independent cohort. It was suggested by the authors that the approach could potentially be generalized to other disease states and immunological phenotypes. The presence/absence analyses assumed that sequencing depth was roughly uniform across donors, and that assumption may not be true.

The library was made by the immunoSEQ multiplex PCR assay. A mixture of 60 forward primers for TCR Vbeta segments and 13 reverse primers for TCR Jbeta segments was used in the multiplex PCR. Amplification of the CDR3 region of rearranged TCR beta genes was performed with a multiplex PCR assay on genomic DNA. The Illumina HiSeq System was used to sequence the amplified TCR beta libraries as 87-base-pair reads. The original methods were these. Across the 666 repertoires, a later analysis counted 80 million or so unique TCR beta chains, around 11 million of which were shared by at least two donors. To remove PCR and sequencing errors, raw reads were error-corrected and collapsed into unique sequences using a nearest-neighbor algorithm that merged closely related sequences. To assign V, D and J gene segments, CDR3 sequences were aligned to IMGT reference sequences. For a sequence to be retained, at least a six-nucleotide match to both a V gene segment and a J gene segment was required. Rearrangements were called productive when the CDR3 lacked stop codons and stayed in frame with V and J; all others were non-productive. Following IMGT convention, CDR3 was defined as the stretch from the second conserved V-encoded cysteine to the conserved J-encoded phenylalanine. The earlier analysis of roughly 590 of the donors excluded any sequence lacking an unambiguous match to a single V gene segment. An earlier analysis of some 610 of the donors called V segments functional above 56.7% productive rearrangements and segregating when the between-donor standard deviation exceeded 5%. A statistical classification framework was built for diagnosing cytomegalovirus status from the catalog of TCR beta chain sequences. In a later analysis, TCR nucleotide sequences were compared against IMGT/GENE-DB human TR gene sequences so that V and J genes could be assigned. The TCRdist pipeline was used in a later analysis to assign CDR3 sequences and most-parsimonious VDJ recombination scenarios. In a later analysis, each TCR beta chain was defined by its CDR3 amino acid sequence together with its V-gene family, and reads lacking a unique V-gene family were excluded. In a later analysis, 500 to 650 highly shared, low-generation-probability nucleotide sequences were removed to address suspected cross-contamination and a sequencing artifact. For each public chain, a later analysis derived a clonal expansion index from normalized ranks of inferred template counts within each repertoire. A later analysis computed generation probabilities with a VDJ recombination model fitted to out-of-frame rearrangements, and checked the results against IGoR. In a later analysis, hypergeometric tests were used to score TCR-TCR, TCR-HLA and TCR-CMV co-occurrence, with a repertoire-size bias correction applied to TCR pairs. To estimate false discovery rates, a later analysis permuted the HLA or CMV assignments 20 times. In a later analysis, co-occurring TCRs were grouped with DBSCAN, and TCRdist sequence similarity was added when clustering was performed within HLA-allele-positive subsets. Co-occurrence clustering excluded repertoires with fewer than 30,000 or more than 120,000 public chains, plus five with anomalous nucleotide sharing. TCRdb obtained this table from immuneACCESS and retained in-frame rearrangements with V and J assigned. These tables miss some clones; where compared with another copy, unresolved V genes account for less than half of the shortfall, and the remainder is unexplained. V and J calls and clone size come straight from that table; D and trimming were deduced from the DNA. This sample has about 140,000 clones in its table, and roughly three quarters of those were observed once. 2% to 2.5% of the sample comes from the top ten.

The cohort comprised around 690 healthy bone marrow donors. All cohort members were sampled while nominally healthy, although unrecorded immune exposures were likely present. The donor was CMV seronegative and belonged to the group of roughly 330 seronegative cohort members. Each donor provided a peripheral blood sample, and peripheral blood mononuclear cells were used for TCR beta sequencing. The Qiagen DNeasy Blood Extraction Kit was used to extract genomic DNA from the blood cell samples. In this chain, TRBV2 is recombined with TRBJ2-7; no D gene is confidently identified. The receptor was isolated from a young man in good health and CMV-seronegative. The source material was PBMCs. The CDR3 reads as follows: CASSLGSGTYEQYF. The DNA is TGTGCCAGCAGCCTAGGATCCGGCACCTACGAGCAGTACTTC. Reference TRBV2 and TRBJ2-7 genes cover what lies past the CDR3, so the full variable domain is EPEVTQTPSHQVTQMGQEVILRCVPISNHLYFYWYRQILGQKVEFLVSFYNNEISEKSEIFDDQFSVERPDGSNFTLKIRSTKLEDSAMYFCASSLGSGTYEQYFGPGTRLTVT.